The 17 T cell receptor beta chains given below trace back to one sample, sequenced in a study of cytomegalovirus exposure and HLA in healthy donors. The protocol was immunoSEQ multiplex PCR, while the TCRdb copy is restricted to in-frame clones and leaves out a portion. This sample carries roughly 110,000 clones, 88% of them seen once, and the ten largest clones take about 1.8%. The sequencing sample was made of PBMCs. The source is a woman aged 18-30 years in good health and CMV-seropositive.

This sequence joins TRBV6-6 and TRBJ1-1; no definite D call. Germline-derived CDR1 and CDR2 are MNHNY and SVGAGI (reference sequence). This CDR3 has 13 amino acids. V dropped 4 bases and J dropped 1 base, with 7 bases sitting between them. CDR3 residues: CASSLVGNTEAFF. CDR3 DNA: TGTGCCAGCAGTTTAGTCGGGAACACTGAAGCTTTCTTT.

CDR3 in DNA: TGTGCCAGCAGTGAAGCTCTCGCGGGGACCTACGAGCAGTACTTC. Encoded protein: CASSEALAGTYEQYF. The chain has TRBV2 and TRBJ2-7; TRBD2 might be the D (6 bases). Trimming pared 0 bases from V and 2 bases from J, leaving 11 bases between. Germline CDR1 reads SNHLY; CDR2 reads FYNNEI. This CDR3 comprises 15 residues.

The rearrangement links TRBV7-6 to TRBJ2-1; TRBD1 agrees at 7 bases. Unmatched junction bases numbered 11, after V lost 8 bases and J lost 1 base. The germline V gene has CDR1 SGHVS and CDR2 FNYEAQ. The CDR3 covers 16 residues. The CDR3 region has the DNA TGTGCCAGCGGATACAGACAGGGAACTTCCTACAATGAGCAGTTCTTC. Amino acids: CASGYRQGTSYNEQFF.

This clone appeared once. The J gene is TRBJ2-3, the V gene TRBV18; 12 bases align to TRBD2. The CDR3 is 16 amino acids. Germline-derived CDR1 and CDR2 are KGHSH and LQKENI. Trimming removed 5 bases from V and 4 bases from J; junction bases left unmatched: 7. The CDR3 sequence: CASSSSGGAGADTQYF. The CDR3 DNA is TGTGCCAGCTCATCTAGCGGGGGGGCCGGGGCAGATACGCAGTATTTT.

The chain couples TRBV19 to TRBJ2-5; a weak D match, TRBD2 (6 bases). The CDR3 runs 16 residues. CDR1 is LNHDA and CDR2 is SQIVND in the germline V gene (reference sequence). The V end was cut by 6 bases, the J end by 5 bases, with 22 bases between. CDR3 sequence reads: CASSGGRKRFEETQYF. CDR3 bases: TGTGCCAGTAGCGGGGGACGGAAGCGCTTTGAGGAGACCCAGTACTTC. Drawing the rest from reference TRBV19 and TRBJ2-5, the complete variable domain is DGGITQSPKYLFRKEGQNVTLSCEQNLNHDAMYWYRQDPGQGLRLIYYSQIVNDFQKGDIAEGYSVSREKKESFPLTVTSAQKNPTAFYLCASSGGRKRFEETQYFGPGTRLLVL.

This clone was counted a few times. The V and J genes are TRBV27 and TRBJ1-2, with a weak D call TRBD1 (6 bases). V lost 2 bases, J lost 5 bases, and 12 bases lay in between. CDR3 length: 14 residues. CDR1 is MNHEY, CDR2 SMNVEV, per germline (reference sequence). CDR3 residues: CASSLGQGFYGYTF. CDR3 nucleotide sequence: TGTGCCAGCAGTTTAGGGCAGGGGTTTTATGGCTACACCTTC.

The rearrangement uses TRBV19 and TRBJ1-2, with D possibly matching TRBD1 (6 bases). The CDR3 has 15 amino acids. Per the germline V gene, CDR1 is LNHDA and CDR2 is SQIVND (reference sequence). Deletions cut 10 bases from V and 3 bases from J, with 21 bases between. The CDR3 DNA reads as TGTGCCACTGCCATTACAGGGCGATCGTACTATGGCTACACCTTC. Translated, it gives CATAITGRSYYGYTF.

This chain uses TRBV20-1 with TRBJ1-2, with D perhaps TRBD1 (5 bases). Germline V gives CDR1 DFQATT, CDR2 SNEGSKA (reference sequence). The CDR3 is 11 residues long. Trimming took off 5 bases at V and 5 bases at J, with 9 bases between the two ends. CDR3 region: CSAFGGYGYTF. The CDR3 coding sequence is TGCAGTGCTTTTGGGGGGTATGGCTACACCTTC.

This sequence joins TRBV11-2 and TRBJ2-3; possible D gene TRBD2, 5 bases. CDR1 SGHAT and CDR2 FQNNGV come from the germline V gene. The CDR3 sequence is 13 residues long. V was clipped by 2 bases and J by 6 bases, with 9 bases between them. In DNA form, the CDR3 reads TGTGCCAGCAGCTTAAAGCCTAGCGATACGCAGTATTTT. This gives the protein CASSLKPSDTQYF.

CDR3 amino acids: CASSQGQGGEQYV. The DNA of the CDR3 is TGTGCCAGCAGCCAAGGACAGGGAGGCGAGCAGTACGTC. The rearrangement links TRBV11-2 to TRBJ2-7, with 8 bases matching TRBD1. The J segment lost 6 bases and the V segment lost 5 bases, leaving 6 bases of the junction unmatched. The germline V gene encodes CDR1 SGHAT and CDR2 FQNNGV. This CDR3 spans 13 amino acids.

Written as DNA, the CDR3 is TGCGCCAGCAGCCAAGATCCAAACAGGGGTAGTGAAAAACTGTTTTTT. Translation: CASSQDPNRGSEKLFF. This chain uses TRBV4-3 with TRBJ1-4, with 7 bases aligning to TRBD1. Germline lookup yields CDR1 LGHNA and CDR2 YSLEER. Trimming took 0 bases from V and 7 from J; bases not matched to a gene: 8. There are 16 residues in the CDR3.

The gene calls are TRBV13 and TRBJ2-7; possibly TRBD2 for D (6 bases). The CDR3 is 14 residues long. Trimming shortened V by 5 bases and J by 0 bases, and 11 bases separated the two germline ends. Germline loops: CDR1 PRHDT, CDR2 FYEKMQ (reference sequence). CDR3 nucleotides: TGTGCCAGCAGCGTCGGGGGTTCCTCCTACGAGCAGTACGTC. Amino acids: CASSVGGSSYEQYV.

This sequence joins TRBV5-8 and TRBJ1-2; 8 bases are shared with TRBD1. Trimming took 10 bases from V and 7 from J; bases not matched to a gene: 21. CDR3 size: 16 residues. CDR1 SGHTS and CDR2 YDEGEE come from the germline V gene. Here the CDR3 reads CAALANEDRETGGYTF. The CDR3, as DNA: TGTGCCGCGCTTGCGAATGAGGACAGGGAGACGGGTGGCTACACCTTC.

The chain couples TRBV10-3 to TRBJ2-3; a possible D gene is TRBD2 (6 bases). The CDR3 sequence is 14 residues long. Germline V gene data show CDR1 as ENHRY and CDR2 as SYGVKD. The V and J ends lost 7 bases and 2 bases respectively, with 13 bases between them. The CDR3 spells CAITRGGVTDTQYF. CDR3 nucleotides: TGTGCCATCACGCGGGGTGGGGTCACAGATACGCAGTATTTT.

The V call is TRBV14, the J call TRBJ2-7; D not certain. Germline V CDR1 and CDR2: SGHDN, FVKESK. The CDR3 contains 14 residues. The ends were cut back, 2 bases at V and 2 bases at J, with 10 bases in the middle. The CDR3 spells CASSQTDDPYEQYF. CDR3 bases: TGTGCCAGCAGCCAAACAGATGACCCCTACGAGCAGTACTTC.

The rearrangement links TRBV27 to TRBJ2-7, with D possibly being TRBD2 (5 bases). Germline V gene sequence: CDR1 MNHEY, CDR2 SMNVEV (reference sequence). The CDR3 extends over 12 amino acids. Trimming pared 3 bases from V and 7 bases from J, leaving 10 bases between. The CDR3 loop reads CASSFSSGEQYF. The DNA of the CDR3 is TGTGCCAGCAGTTTTTCATCGGGAGAGCAGTACTTC.

The genes are TRBV6-1 and TRBJ1-5, with 10 bases identical to TRBD1. This CDR3 spans 16 amino acids. Trimming removed 4 bases from V and 2 bases from J; junction bases left unmatched: 5. Germline lookup yields CDR1 MNHNS and CDR2 SASEGT. CDR3 in amino acids: CASSGGTGEGNQPQHF. CDR3 coding DNA: TGTGCCAGCAGTGGAGGGACAGGGGAGGGCAATCAGCCCCAGCATTTT.